These 17 T cell receptor beta chains were sequenced from one sample in a study of blood T cell repertoires in COVID-19. TCRdb's table, derived via immunoSEQ multiplex PCR, lists solely in-frame clones and lacks some. The sample consists of roughly 150,000 clones, 70% to 85% of them appearing once. The sequenced material came from peripheral blood. These receptors were taken from an older man with COVID-19, enrolled during active disease.

V usage is TRBV2 and J usage is TRBJ1-2; D might be TRBD1 (6 bases). Trimming stripped 6 bases from V and 4 bases from J, with 15 bases between. CDR1 is SNHLY, CDR2 FYNNEI, per germline. CDR3 size: 14 residues. CDR3 bases: TGTGCCAGCAGCCGAGGACAGTATTCCTATGGCTACACCTTC. Protein sequence: CASSRGQYSYGYTF.

The V and J genes are TRBV19 and TRBJ1-1; the match to TRBD1 covers 8 bases. The junction had 5 bases not matched to a gene; V was cut back by 5 bases and J by 6 bases. The germline CDR1 and CDR2 sequences are LNHDA and SQIVND (reference sequence). The CDR3 consists of 13 residues. The CDR3 sequence is CASSPTGDAEAFF. CDR3 nucleotide sequence: TGTGCCAGTAGTCCGACAGGGGACGCTGAAGCTTTCTTT.

The V gene is TRBV10-3, the J gene TRBJ1-1; the D gene is possibly TRBD1 (6 bases). This CDR3 has 13 amino acids. V was shortened by 8 bases and J by 3 bases, with 13 bases between the two germline ends. Germline loops: CDR1 ENHRY, CDR2 SYGVKD. The CDR3, as DNA: TGTGCCATCCGGAGAAACAGGGACACTGAAGCTTTCTTT. It translates to CAIRRNRDTEAFF.

The chain couples TRBV6-5 to TRBJ2-3, with D possibly being TRBD2 (7 bases). The CDR3 sequence is 14 residues long. The germline CDR1 and CDR2 sequences are MNHEY and SVGAGI. V dropped 5 bases and J dropped 2 bases, with 11 bases sitting between them. Here the CDR3 DNA reads TGTGCCAGCAGTCGCGGGGGCTCCACAGATACGCAGTATTTT. Translation gives CASSRGGSTDTQYF.

The gene calls are TRBV5-1 and TRBJ2-3; 10 bases are a match to TRBD1. This CDR3 is 14 amino acids long. Germline V CDR1 and CDR2: SGHRS, YFSETQ. Trimming took 4 bases from V and 4 from J; bases not matched to a gene: 3. In nucleotides, the CDR3 is TGCGCCAGCAGCCCTGGACAGGGGGCAGATACGCAGTATTTT. This gives the protein CASSPGQGADTQYF.

This chain links TRBV10-3 with TRBJ2-2; D may be TRBD2 (7 bases). This CDR3 region has 17 residues. Germline loops: CDR1 ENHRY, CDR2 SYGVKD. Trimming took 0 bases from V and 3 from J, leaving 14 bases between them. The CDR3 spells CAISESPIGGHTGELFF. In DNA form, the CDR3 reads TGTGCCATCAGTGAGTCGCCTATCGGGGGGCACACCGGGGAGCTGTTTTTT.

This clone was picked up one time. The chain joins TRBV19 to TRBJ1-4; no firm D call. The CDR3 runs to 14 residues. Germline CDR1 is LNHDA and CDR2 is SQIVND (reference sequence). V lost 5 bases and J 6 bases, leaving 13 bases between the germline ends. CDR3 bases: TGTGCCAGTAGTCTCGGGGTCCGGGATGAAAAACTGTTTTTT. This encodes CASSLGVRDEKLFF.

V gene TRBV3-1 (or the pseudogene TRBV3-2) combines with J gene TRBJ1-1, with 7 bases aligning to TRBD1. Germline CDR1 LGHDT, CDR2 YNNKEL (reference sequence). The CDR3 sequence is 15 residues long. V dropped 4 bases and J dropped 1; count of bases not matched to a gene: 6. The CDR3 loop reads CASSPSGTANTEAFF. As DNA, the CDR3 is TGTGCCAGCAGCCCCTCAGGGACAGCGAACACTGAAGCTTTCTTT.

The rearrangement uses TRBV7-9 and TRBJ2-7; no definite D call. This CDR3 spans 14 amino acids. Germline CDR1 reads SEHNR; CDR2 reads FQNEAQ (reference sequence). V dropped 7 bases and J dropped 4 bases, with 17 bases sitting between them. This CDR3 is CASTPPSKQYEQYF. CDR3 nucleotides: TGTGCCAGCACCCCTCCTTCGAAGCAATACGAGCAGTACTTC. The variable domain in full, with the rest retrieved from reference TRBV7-9 and TRBJ2-7, is DTGVSQNPRHKITKRGQNVTFRCDPISEHNRLYWYRQTLGQGPEFLTYFQNEAQLEKSRLLSDRFSAERPKGSFSTLEIQRTEQGDSAMYLCASTPPSKQYEQYFGPGTRLTVT.

The genes are TRBV7-2 and TRBJ1-5, with a tentative D call TRBD1 (5 bases). Between the trimmed V and J ends, which lost 5 bases and 3 bases, there was a span of 14 bases. The CDR3 runs to 15 residues. The germline V gene has CDR1 SGHTA and CDR2 FQGNSA. DNA for the CDR3: TGTGCCAGCAGCAGCCGTGACAGCCCCAATCAGCCCCAGCATTTT. It encodes CASSSRDSPNQPQHF.

The chain joins TRBV19 to TRBJ2-5, with 9 bases fitting TRBD1. This CDR3 has 15 residues. The V gene end was trimmed by 6 bases and the J gene end by 4 bases; junction bases not matched to a gene: 9. The germline CDR1 and CDR2 sequences are LNHDA and SQIVND (reference sequence). Written as DNA, the CDR3 is TGTGCCAGTAGCCCCAGCACGGACAGGGGAGAGACCCAGTACTTC. Its protein is CASSPSTDRGETQYF.

The CDR3 loop reads CASSQEDRVGYGYTF. The CDR3 region has the DNA TGTGCCAGCAGCCAAGAAGACAGGGTGGGATATGGCTACACCTTC. V usage is TRBV4-2 and J usage is TRBJ1-2, with TRBD1 matching 7 bases. The trim removed 0 bases at V and 5 bases at J, leaving 6 bases unmatched. This CDR3 spans 15 amino acids. Germline V lookup: CDR1 LGHNA, CDR2 YNFKEQ.

This clone was observed once. The chain recombines TRBV7-2 with TRBJ1-2; a possible D gene is TRBD1 (6 bases). There are 14 residues in the CDR3. Trimming removed 1 base at V and 5 bases at J, with 11 bases between. The germline gives CDR1 SGHTA, CDR2 FQGNSA. CDR3 DNA sequence: TGTGCCAGCAGCTTAGGGACAGCCAAATATGGCTACACCTTC. It encodes CASSLGTAKYGYTF.

CDR3 protein: CATHSNTEAFF. DNA for the CDR3: TGTGCCACCCACTCGAACACTGAAGCTTTCTTT. The chain is built from TRBV28 and TRBJ1-1; no clear D. CDR3 length: 11 residues. Looked up from germline, CDR1 is MDHEN and CDR2 is SYDVKM. Trimming stripped 10 bases from V and 1 base from J, with 7 bases between.

The chain couples TRBV7-9 to TRBJ2-2; 8 bases line up with TRBD2. The CDR3 consists of 15 residues. V lost 5 bases, J lost 0 bases, and 2 bases stayed unmatched. Germline values: CDR1 SEHNR, CDR2 FQNEAQ (reference sequence). The CDR3 DNA reads TGTGCCAGCAGCCAAGCGGGAGCGAACACCGGGGAGCTGTTTTTT. Protein sequence: CASSQAGANTGELFF.

This clone occurred once. V and J are TRBV9 and TRBJ2-3; 15 bases are a match to TRBD2. The germline V gene has CDR1 SGDLS and CDR2 YYNGEE. Trimming took 2 bases from V and 5 from J; bases not matched to a gene: 3. The CDR3 extends over 16 amino acids. CDR3 sequence: CASSVGLAGGGDTQYF. The CDR3 DNA reads TGTGCCAGCAGCGTGGGACTAGCGGGGGGTGGAGATACGCAGTATTTT.

The V call is TRBV12-3 or TRBV12-4, the J call TRBJ1-3, with D hard to call. This CDR3 has 12 amino acids. V gave up 6 bases and J gave up 8 bases, with 11 bases separating them. The CDR3 DNA reads as TGTGCCAGCAGCCCCCGTACGGACACCATATATTTT. Its protein product is CASSPRTDTIYF.